A selection of T cell receptor beta chains follows, all from one sample in a study of T cell responses to AZD1222 COVID-19 vaccine. Sequencing was performed with immunoSEQ multiplex PCR; in TCRdb, only in-frame clones are kept and a portion is missing. Among about 120,000 clones, about 90% were seen once, and the ten largest hold more than 13%. The sequences come from peripheral blood, collected on day 0 of AZD1222 vaccination. The receptors come from an adult in good health. The CDR3 runs from the conserved cysteine through the conserved F or W. The D gene is left open where the match is weak. The size of a clone is reported for some rows only, either as once, few or many, or as a class for expanded clones.

V gene	clone size	J gene	D gene	CDR3 protein	CDR3 DNA
TRBV3-1/TRBV3-2	NA	TRBJ2-7	TRBD1	CASSQGTGTPYEQYF	TGTGCCAGCAGCCAGGGGACAGGGACACCCTACGAGCAGTACTTC
TRBV20-1	once	TRBJ2-1	NA	CSASPGSYNEQFF	TGCAGTGCTAGTCCCGGGAGCTACAATGAGCAGTTCTTC
TRBV7-9	NA	TRBJ2-7	NA	CASSLALNEQYF	TGTGCCAGCAGCTTAGCGCTCAACGAGCAGTACTTC
TRBV5-1	NA	TRBJ2-7	NA	CASSLPSYEQYF	TGCGCCAGCAGCTTGCCCTCCTACGAGCAGTACTTC
TRBV7-2	NA	TRBJ2-7	TRBD2	CASSIPLAGTSYEQYF	TGTGCCAGCAGCATCCCACTAGCGGGAACGAGCTACGAGCAGTACTTC
TRBV3-1/TRBV3-2	NA	TRBJ1-2	NA	CASSQAAGERYGYTF	TGTGCCAGCAGCCAAGCGGCAGGGGAGCGCTATGGCTACACCTTC
TRBV6-1	once	TRBJ2-1	TRBD2	CASSGGGTKRDYVNEQFF	TGTGCCAGCAGTGGGGGGGGGACCAAGCGGGATTATGTCAATGAGCAGTTCTTC
TRBV2	NA	TRBJ1-1	NA	CAEHYTGNTEAFF	TGTGCCGAGCACTATACAGGAAACACTGAAGCTTTCTTT
TRBV5-1	NA	TRBJ1-3	NA	CASSRDVSSGNTIYF	TGCGCCAGCAGCAGGGACGTGAGCTCTGGAAACACCATATATTTT
TRBV29-1	NA	TRBJ1-2	NA	CSGAQGVDGYTF	TGCAGCGGTGCACAGGGTGTTGATGGCTACACCTTC
TRBV9	NA	TRBJ2-2	TRBD1	CASSRQGGGTGELFF	TGTGCCAGCTCTCGACAGGGTGGGGGAACCGGGGAGCTGTTTTTT
TRBV13	once	TRBJ1-1	NA	CASSGWFGLENTEAFF	TGTGCCAGCAGCGGCTGGTTTGGGTTGGAGAACACTGAAGCTTTCTTT
TRBV5-6	NA	TRBJ2-7	NA	CASSFIPGPYEQYF	TGTGCCAGCAGCTTTATACCCGGGCCCTACGAGCAGTACTTC